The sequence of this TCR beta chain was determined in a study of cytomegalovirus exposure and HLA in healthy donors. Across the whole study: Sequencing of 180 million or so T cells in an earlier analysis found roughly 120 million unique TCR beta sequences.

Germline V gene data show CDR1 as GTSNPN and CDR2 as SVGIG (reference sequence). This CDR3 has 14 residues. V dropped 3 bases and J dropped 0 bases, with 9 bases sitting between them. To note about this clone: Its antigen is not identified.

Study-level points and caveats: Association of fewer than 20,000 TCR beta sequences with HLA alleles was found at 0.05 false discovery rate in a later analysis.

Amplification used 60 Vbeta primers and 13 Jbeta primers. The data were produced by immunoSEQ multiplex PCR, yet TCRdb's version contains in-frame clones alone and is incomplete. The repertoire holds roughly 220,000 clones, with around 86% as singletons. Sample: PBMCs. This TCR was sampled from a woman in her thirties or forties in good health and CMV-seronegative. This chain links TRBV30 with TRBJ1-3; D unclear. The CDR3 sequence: CAWRGLISGNTIYF. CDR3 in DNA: TGTGCCTGGAGAGGACTGATCTCTGGAAACACCATATATTTT.